The 18 T cell receptor beta chains below come from one sample, sequenced in a study of radiation and T cells in renal cell carcinoma. Time point in this sample: blood 2 weeks post-SBRT. The treatment denotes: 15 Gy SBRT to primary tumor, nephrectomy 4 weeks later. The table came from immunoSEQ multiplex PCR; TCRdb's copy has only in-frame clones and leaves some out. The data contain about 130,000 clones, over 75% of them singletons. This sample comprised blood, obtained from a patient whose treatment included radiotherapy and nephrectomy. These receptors were taken from a woman aged 60-75 years with renal cell carcinoma.

This clone was recorded a few times. The genes are TRBV4-2 and TRBJ1-6; D is unresolved. This CDR3 comprises 14 residues. Trimming pared 0 bases from V and 7 bases from J, leaving 7 bases between. CDR1 LGHNA and CDR2 YNFKEQ come from the germline V gene. CDR3 loop: CASSQEGENSPLHF. The CDR3 DNA reads as TGTGCCAGCAGCCAAGAAGGAGAGAATTCACCCCTCCACTTT.

The chain is built from TRBV6-5 and TRBJ1-1; D uncertain. Germline CDR1 and CDR2: MNHEY and SVGAGI. CDR3 length: 11 residues. The V gene lost 6 bases and the J gene lost 8 bases, with 10 bases spanning the gap. In DNA form, the CDR3 reads TGTGCCAGCAGCCGTAATGCGGAAGCTTTCTTT. Translated, it gives CASSRNAEAFF.

The chain carries TRBV9 and TRBJ1-2; D is possibly TRBD1 (5 bases). The CDR3 runs 18 residues. Germline-derived CDR1 and CDR2 are SGDLS and YYNGEE. Trimming took off 3 bases at V and 4 bases at J, with 25 bases between the two ends. CDR3 residues: CASSAILGVRNLGYGYTF. The CDR3, as DNA: TGTGCCAGCAGCGCCATCCTGGGGGTGAGGAACTTGGGCTATGGCTACACCTTC.

This clone was detected only once. This chain joins TRBV11-1 and TRBJ2-2; D is uncertain. The germline V gene has CDR1 SGHAT and CDR2 FQDESV (reference sequence). The V gene lost 4 bases and the J gene lost 3 bases, with 6 bases spanning the gap. The CDR3 spans 13 residues. CDR3 sequence: CASSSRDTGELFF. CDR3 in DNA: TGTGCCAGCAGCTCCCGGGACACCGGGGAGCTGTTTTTT.

The CDR3 DNA is TGTGCCAGCAGCCAAGTGGGGGGGCCCCCCTACGAGCAGTACTTC. Translation gives CASSQVGGPPYEQYF. The rearrangement uses TRBV4-2 and TRBJ2-7, with D possibly matching TRBD2 (7 bases). The CDR3 covers 15 residues. The germline V gene encodes CDR1 LGHNA and CDR2 YNFKEQ. The V end lost 1 base, the J end lost 2 bases, and 12 bases lay between the germline ends.

There are many counts of this clone. The chain carries TRBV19 and TRBJ1-2, with D maybe TRBD1 (6 bases). CDR3 length: 13 amino acids. Germline CDR1 and CDR2: LNHDA and SQIVND (reference sequence). V was shortened by 9 bases and J by 8 bases, with 19 bases between the two germline ends. CDR3 DNA sequence: TGTGCCAGCCAACAGGGTCCCAAATTGGGCTACACCTTC. The encoded protein is CASQQGPKLGYTF. The full variable domain, in which reference TRBV19 and TRBJ1-2 provide the parts outside the CDR3, is DGGITQSPKYLFRKEGQNVTLSCEQNLNHDAMYWYRQDPGQGLRLIYYSQIVNDFQKGDIAEGYSVSREKKESFPLTVTSAQKNPTAFYLCASQQGPKLGYTFGSGTRLTVV.

The chain employs TRBV30 and TRBJ1-2; no definite D call. The length of the CDR3 is 14 residues. V was clipped by 0 bases and J by 3 bases, with 11 bases between them. Germline CDR1 and CDR2: GTSNPN and SVGIG (reference sequence). CDR3 amino acids: CAWSVLATHYGYTF. DNA for the CDR3: TGTGCCTGGAGTGTACTGGCGACGCACTATGGCTACACCTTC. The variable domain in full, completed from reference TRBV30 and TRBJ1-2, reads SQTIHQWPATLVQPVGSPLSLECTVEGTSNPNLYWYRQAAGRGLQLLFYSVGIGQISSEVPQNLSASRPQDRQFILSSKKLLLSDSGFYLCAWSVLATHYGYTFGSGTRLTVV.

The chain links TRBV28 to TRBJ2-2, with no clear D. The CDR3 runs to 12 residues. The ends were cut back, 4 bases at V and 5 bases at J, with 5 bases in the middle. Germline assignment: CDR1 MDHEN and CDR2 SYDVKM. The CDR3 DNA follows: TGTGCCAGCAGTTCCCCGACCGGGGAGCTGTTTTTT. It encodes CASSSPTGELFF.

The chain carries TRBV15 and TRBJ2-2; 8 bases match TRBD1. V gave up 5 bases and J gave up 7 bases; unmatched junction bases: 9. Germline V lookup: CDR1 LNHNV, CDR2 YYDKDF (reference sequence). The CDR3 has 15 amino acids. CDR3 nucleotide sequence: TGTGCCACCAGCCCACGGACAGGGATGATCGGGGAGCTGTTTTTT. It yields the protein CATSPRTGMIGELFF.

This clone was counted once. The chain combines TRBV5-5 with TRBJ1-5; 10 nucleotides align to TRBD1. The germline CDR1 and CDR2 sequences are SGHKS and YYEKEE (reference sequence). V lost 4 bases and J lost 1; bases outside the gene matches: 5. There are 16 residues in the CDR3. The CDR3 spells CASSRGQGGSNQPQHF. Written as DNA, the CDR3 is TGTGCCAGCAGCCGCGGACAGGGGGGGAGCAATCAGCCCCAGCATTTT.

Only a few counts were recorded for this clone. V gene TRBV11-2 combines with J gene TRBJ1-1, with 7 positions matching TRBD1. After removal of 3 bases from V and 5 bases from J, the junction contained 6 bases not matched to a gene. CDR3 length equals 14 residues. CDR1 and CDR2 from the germline V gene are SGHAT and FQNNGV. The chain's CDR3 is CASSLVRDSTEAFF. The CDR3 nucleotides are TGTGCCAGCAGCTTGGTCAGGGACAGTACTGAAGCTTTCTTT.

The chain joins TRBV19 to TRBJ1-5; 7 bases are shared with TRBD1. Trimming removed 4 bases from V and 7 bases from J; junction bases left unmatched: 16. This CDR3 is 17 amino acids long. The germline V gene encodes CDR1 LNHDA and CDR2 SQIVND (reference sequence). This CDR3 reads CASSNVQGRAGNQPQHF. The CDR3 DNA follows: TGTGCCAGTAGTAACGTACAGGGGAGAGCGGGGAACCAGCCCCAGCATTTT.

The chain couples TRBV7-2 to TRBJ2-1; maybe TRBD2 (5 bases). The germline gives CDR1 SGHTA, CDR2 FQGNSA. The CDR3 totals 16 residues. The V and J ends lost 0 bases and 5 bases respectively, with 14 bases between them. The CDR3 protein is CASSLARASSNNEQFF. CDR3 DNA sequence: TGTGCCAGCAGCTTAGCGCGGGCTAGCAGCAACAATGAGCAGTTCTTC.

The J gene is TRBJ2-1, the V gene TRBV9; 9 positions match TRBD1. Germline V lookup: CDR1 SGDLS, CDR2 YYNGEE. V was pared by 2 bases and J by 10 bases, with 10 bases of the junction left unmatched. The CDR3 has 15 amino acids. CDR3 sequence: CASSVGDRVDGEQFF. In DNA, the CDR3 is TGTGCCAGCAGCGTGGGGGACAGGGTGGATGGGGAGCAGTTCTTC.

The chain recombines TRBV11-2 with TRBJ2-2, with 11 bases identical to TRBD2. Germline V lookup: CDR1 SGHAT, CDR2 FQNNGV. J was trimmed by 1 base and V by 10 bases; bases with no gene match: 2. This CDR3 has 14 residues. The CDR3 bases are TGTGCCACCGGACTAGCGGGGAACACCGGGGAGCTGTTTTTT. Its translation: CATGLAGNTGELFF.

The chain employs TRBV4-2 and TRBJ2-3, with D unresolved. Germline V gives CDR1 LGHNA, CDR2 YNFKEQ. CDR3 length: 15 amino acids. Between the trimmed V and J ends, which lost 1 base and 6 bases, there was a span of 14 bases. The chain's CDR3 is CASSQVASLGDTQYF. CDR3 DNA: TGTGCCAGCAGCCAAGTTGCCTCTCTTGGGGATACGCAGTATTTT.

V is TRBV7-3 and J is TRBJ2-7; D possibly corresponds to TRBD2 (5 bases). The CDR3 sequence is 14 residues long. Trimming took 6 bases from V and 4 from J, leaving 16 bases between them. CDR1 SGHTA and CDR2 FQGTGA come from the germline V gene. The CDR3 is CASSPDGKRYEQYF. CDR3 in DNA: TGTGCCAGCAGTCCGGACGGGAAGAGGTACGAGCAGTACTTC. Combining the CDR3 with reference TRBV7-3 and TRBJ2-7 gives the whole variable domain GAGVSQTPSNKVTEKGKYVELRCDPISGHTALYWYRQSLGQGPEFLIYFQGTGAADDSGLPNDRFFAVRPEGSVSTLKIQRTERGDSAVYLCASSPDGKRYEQYFGPGTRLTVT.

The V and J genes are TRBV29-1 and TRBJ1-6; D not resolved. The CDR3 is 15 amino acids. V lost 0 bases to trimming and J lost 6 bases, with 12 bases between them. CDR1 is SQVTM and CDR2 is ANQGSEA in the germline V gene. CDR3 nucleotides: TGCAGCGTTGAAGATTCCCAGGTTCCTAATTCACCCCTCCACTTT. Translating gives CSVEDSQVPNSPLHF.